Reported below is one TCR beta chain. The antigen is undetermined. Method: immunoSEQ multiplex PCR; TCRdb's copy keeps in-frame clones and lacks some. The repertoire has 200,000 to 300,000 clones, less than 95% of them found once; the top ten carry just over 3%. The data originate from a study of cytomegalovirus exposure and HLA in healthy donors. The CDR3 runs to 14 residues. Germline V gene sequence: CDR1 SGHRS, CDR2 YFSETQ. V gave up 3 bases and J gave up 8 bases; unmatched junction bases: 6. Study-level points and caveats: There were 150 to 200 TCR beta chains listed as cytomegalovirus-associated.

Sequencing was performed on PBMCs. This receptor was obtained from a woman between 25 and 40 years old in good health and CMV-seronegative. The chain recombines TRBV5-1 with TRBJ2-2, with 8 positions matching TRBD1. For the CDR3, the DNA is TGCGCCAGCAGCTCCTCAGGGGGCGGAGGGGAGCTGTTTTTT. Its translation: CASSSSGGGGELFF.